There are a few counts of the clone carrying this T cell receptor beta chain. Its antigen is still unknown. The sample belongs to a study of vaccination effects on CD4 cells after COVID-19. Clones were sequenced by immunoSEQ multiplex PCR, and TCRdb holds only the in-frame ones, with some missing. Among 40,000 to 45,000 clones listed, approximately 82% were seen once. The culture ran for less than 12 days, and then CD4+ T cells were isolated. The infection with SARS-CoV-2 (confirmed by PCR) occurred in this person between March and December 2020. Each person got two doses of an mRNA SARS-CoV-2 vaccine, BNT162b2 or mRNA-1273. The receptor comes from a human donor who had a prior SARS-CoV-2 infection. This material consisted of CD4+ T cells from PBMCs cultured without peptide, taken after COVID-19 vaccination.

The DNA of the CDR3 is TGTGCCAGCTCACCATCGATGGGGGGAAATAACTATGGCTACACCTTC. It codes for CASSPSMGGNNYGYTF. V gene TRBV18 combines with J gene TRBJ1-2; D might be TRBD1 (5 bases). Germline V CDR1 and CDR2: KGHSH, LQKENI. V gave up 2 bases and J gave up 1 base, with 14 bases separating them. The CDR3 is 16 residues long. Full variable domain (missing parts from reference TRBV18 and TRBJ1-2): NAGVMQNPRHLVRRRGQEARLRCSPMKGHSHVYWYRQLPEEGLKFMVYLQKENIIDESGMPKERFSAEFPKEGPSILRIQQVVRGDSAAYFCASSPSMGGNNYGYTFGSGTRLTVV.